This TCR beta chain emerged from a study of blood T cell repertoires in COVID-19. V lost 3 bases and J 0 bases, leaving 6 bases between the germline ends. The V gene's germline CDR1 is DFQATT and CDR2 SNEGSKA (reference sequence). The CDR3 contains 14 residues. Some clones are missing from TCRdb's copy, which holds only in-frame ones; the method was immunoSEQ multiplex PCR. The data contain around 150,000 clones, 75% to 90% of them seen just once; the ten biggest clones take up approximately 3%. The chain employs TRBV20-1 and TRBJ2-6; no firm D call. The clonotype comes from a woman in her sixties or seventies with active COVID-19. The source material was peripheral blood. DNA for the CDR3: TGCAGTGCTAGTTTTTACTCTGGGGCCAACGTCCTGACTTTC. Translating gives CSASFYSGANVLTF.